This TCR beta chain was observed in a study of tumor-infiltrating lymphocytes in glioblastoma multiforme. Study-wide findings and caveats: Clone frequencies may be distorted by unequal TCR transcripts per cell. No surface-marker sorting into functional T cell subtypes was done.

About this clonotype itself: Its antigen remains unknown.

Germline CDR1 SQVTM, CDR2 ANQGSEA. V was trimmed by 4 bases and J by 8 bases, leaving 27 bases between them. The CDR3 is 17 residues long. Multiple V-beta primers and a C-beta primer amplified TCRB from RNA. TCRB cDNA was made from approximately 0.5 ug total RNA. These TCRB libraries lack any described unique molecular identifiers. TCRdb independently ran MiXCR on the multiplex PCR reads; one entry per CDR3 protein. The sample yields approximately 30,000 distinct CDR3 sequences, 61% seen once. Sample: brain tumor tissue. The source is a male donor with glioblastoma. The chain uses TRBV29-1 and TRBJ2-1; weak D call: TRBD2 (7 bases). CDR3 sequence: CSVVLWGSGGAIYEQFF. The CDR3 region has the DNA TGCAGCGTTGTTCTCTGGGGAAGTGGGGGGGCCATTTATGAGCAGTTCTTC.